This TCR beta chain is drawn from a study of T cell responses to AZD1222 COVID-19 vaccine (dated by TCRdb to 2020 to 2023). With regard to the full study: AZD1222 recipients whose second dose came at about 4 weeks and those whose second dose came at about 12 weeks were combined into one group, since spike-specific TCR depth and breadth did not differ between the two schedules. Enrollment into the trials was organized by age into subgroups of 18-55, 56-69 and 70-plus years, and those subgroups contained approximately 150, 30 and 60 TCR-sequenced participants, respectively. A total of around 240 trial participants underwent TCR sequencing, of whom more than 200 had received two doses of AZD1222 and some 26 had received two doses of the MenACWY control vaccine. The paper's findings and limits, for the study overall: Participants were mostly white British, with more females than males. The authors suggested clonal diversity may have been underestimated. After two AZD1222 doses, spike-specific TCR breadth and depth were significantly higher than at day 0 and than in MenACWY recipients. Only a handful of AZD1222 recipients were SARS-CoV-2 seropositive at baseline, limiting conclusions about previously exposed vaccinees. CD4 TCRs associated with the vaccine covered the entire spike protein, and the dominant responses were in regions 160-218 and 743-854. Nearly half of unique spike-specific TCRs reportedly recognized epitopes outside regions mutated in the B.1.351 and B.1.1.7 variants. In the small 56-69-year group, the increase in depth fell short of significance, most likely because of low power. Because no day 14 peak-response samples were available, repertoires were characterized only after the peak T cell response.

The CDR3 regions of human TCRbeta chains were analyzed by immunosequencing. The authors' pipeline ran thus. Repertoire TCRs were checked for matches against a reference library of SARS-CoV-2-specific TCRs that had been generated using the MIRA antigen-specificity platform. Breadth meant the fraction of unique TCRs that were SARS-CoV-2-associated, whereas depth meant the fraction of total T cells that were SARS-CoV-2-associated. Using the MIRA data, every spike-specific TCR was mapped to the spike region that the TCR reacted to and assigned to either a CD4 or a CD8 class. Log10-transformed breadth and depth values were compared by one-way ANOVA with Sidak's multiple comparisons tests. Drawn from immuneACCESS, this table holds only the in-frame rearrangements with V and J called that TCRdb kept. Clones are partly lost; checked studies trace under half to an unresolved V gene and leave the rest unexplained. V and J calls and clone size are given by that table; D and trimming were obtained from the DNA. In all, the sample holds around 160,000 clones, and around 93% of those were seen once. 1.5% to 2% of the sample is in the top ten clones.

The intended sense of this specimen's time point label: baseline before first vaccination. The vaccinee samples were drawn from two UK trials, COV001 and COV002, one of which was a single-blind randomized controlled phase 2/3 trial testing AZD1222 (ChAdOx1 nCoV-19) in healthy adults. For TCRbeta chain sequencing, PBMC samples were collected from trial participants at day 0 and at day 28 after the second dose. A word on this clone: There is no known antigen for this receptor. The record has no base qualities; no much larger clone is one base away.

Compared with germline, V lacks 1 base and J lacks 6 bases; bases without a gene match: 4. The CDR3 runs 15 amino acids, cysteine and phenylalanine included. Only the CDR3 portion is preserved as DNA: 45 bases, with reading frame beginning at the first base. In the germline V gene, CDR1 corresponds to SGHVS and CDR2 to FQNEAQ. Rearrangement joined TRBV7-8 to TRBJ1-5; 9 bases in the middle match TRBD1. The sample was peripheral blood, taken on day 0 of AZD1222 vaccination. This TCR was recovered from an adult in good health. The sequenced DNA: TGTGCCAGCAGCTTAGTCCGGACAGGGGCTCAGCCCCAGCATTTT. Its protein product is CASSLVRTGAQPQHF. Full variable domain (CDR3 extended with the reference TRBV7-8 and TRBJ1-5 proteins): GAGVSQSPRYKVAKRGQDVALRCDPISGHVSLFWYQQALGQGPEFLTYFQNEAQLDKSGLPSDRFFAERPEGSVSTLKIQRTQQEDSAVYLCASSLVRTGAQPQHFGDGTRLSIL.